This TCR beta chain was found in a study of blood T cell repertoires in COVID-19. Followed over time, Seattle patients had been enrolled while infection was active. Repertoires were generated with immunoSEQ multiplex PCR, while TCRdb's copy carries only in-frame clones and drops some. Among 200,000 to 250,000 clones listed, about 85% were seen once. J was trimmed by 7 bases and V by 2 bases; bases with no gene match: 4. Germline V lookup: CDR1 WSHSY, CDR2 SAAADI. The CDR3 covers 14 residues. The TCR sequence derives from a woman between 50 and 59 years old with COVID-19, enrolled during active disease. The chain carries TRBV10-2 and TRBJ1-4; 7 bases are shared with TRBD1. Sequenced input: peripheral blood. For the CDR3, the DNA is TGCGCCAGCAGTGAGAACAGGGGCGGTGAAAAACTGTTTTTT. Translated: CASSENRGGEKLFF.